These T cell receptor beta chains were read from a single sample in a study of T cells in Graves' hyperthyroidism and ophthalmopathy. Via MiXCR, TCRdb re-called the multiplex PCR reads, giving one row per CDR3 protein. Of some 340,000 distinct CDR3 sequences in the sample, approximately 14% were seen once. Specimen: blood. These receptors came from a woman between 40 and 50 years old with Graves' ophthalmopathy. Each CDR3 is given with its conserved first and last residue. Expanded clones are given a class, and other clones once, few, many or no size at all.

V gene: TRBV24-1
clone size: many
J gene: TRBJ2-1
CDR3 protein: CATGTTGQAFVDNEQFF

V gene: TRBV20-1
clone size: many
J gene: TRBJ2-7
CDR3 protein: CSARDHRGQGPYEQYF

V gene: TRBV11-2
clone size: many
J gene: TRBJ1-1
CDR3 protein: CASRFQGALNTEAFF

V gene: TRBV7-6
clone size: many
J gene: TRBJ1-5
CDR3 protein: CASSSGTGNQPQHF

V gene: TRBV20-1
clone size: many
J gene: TRBJ2-7
CDR3 protein: CSARDLRGQGYEQYF

V gene: TRBV7-9
clone size: -
J gene: TRBJ2-4
CDR3 protein: CASRHGQGGGLAKNIQYF

V gene: TRBV11-3
clone size: many
J gene: TRBJ1-1
CDR3 protein: CASSDVRNTEAFF

V gene: TRBV6-1
clone size: few
J gene: TRBJ2-1
CDR3 protein: CASSPGHQNYNEQFF

V gene: TRBV29-1
clone size: many
J gene: TRBJ1-2
CDR3 protein: CSVLKNYGYTF

V gene: TRBV2
clone size: many
J gene: TRBJ2-1
CDR3 protein: CASSVGRSNEQFF

V gene: TRBV7-9
clone size: many
J gene: TRBJ2-7
CDR3 protein: CASTDLGQGAYEQYF

V gene: TRBV18
clone size: few
J gene: TRBJ2-5
CDR3 protein: CASSPRNRDSQETQYF

V gene: TRBV18
clone size: -
J gene: TRBJ2-3
CDR3 protein: CASSGDWITQYF

V gene: TRBV12-3/TRBV12-4
clone size: many
J gene: TRBJ2-7
CDR3 protein: CASSNRLAGNYEQYF

V gene: TRBV7-6
clone size: few
J gene: TRBJ1-3
CDR3 protein: CASSLSIPDRVSGNTIYF

V gene: TRBV19
clone size: few
J gene: TRBJ2-2
CDR3 protein: CASSIFGARTGELFF

V gene: TRBV12-3/TRBV12-4
clone size: many
J gene: TRBJ2-7
CDR3 protein: CASSRTPLREQYF

V gene: TRBV4-1
clone size: few
J gene: TRBJ2-3
CDR3 protein: CASSRSDRDTQYF

V gene: TRBV5-6
clone size: -
J gene: TRBJ2-4
CDR3 protein: CASSSGQGARMAKNIQYF

V gene: TRBV20-1
clone size: many
J gene: TRBJ2-7
CDR3 protein: CSARDFGGGAYEQYF

V gene: TRBV10-1
clone size: -
J gene: TRBJ2-5
CDR3 protein: CASSSGTGLAEQETQYF

V gene: TRBV24-1
clone size: many
J gene: TRBJ2-1
CDR3 protein: CATSDSSAASYNEQFF

V gene: TRBV18
clone size: -
J gene: TRBJ1-2
CDR3 protein: CASSPAGQGYGYTF

V gene: TRBV7-2
clone size: few
J gene: TRBJ2-5
CDR3 protein: CASSLGSKETQYF